The subject of this entry is one TCR beta chain. This CDR3 region has 13 residues. After removal of 10 bases from V and 5 bases from J, the junction contained 7 bases not matched to a gene. Germline V lookup: CDR1 KGHDR, CDR2 SFDVKD. The sample is drawn from a study of control samples from healthy donors and cancer patients. Sequencing used immunoSEQ multiplex PCR; TCRdb keeps in-frame clones, though not all of them. The sample holds about 180,000 clones, nearly 90% seen once. The sequencing sample was made of blood. The V call is TRBV24-1, the J call TRBJ1-5; 7 nucleotides match TRBD1. The clonotype comes from a woman aged 45-65 years in good health. DNA of the CDR3: TGTGCCACGAGGGCCAGGGGGGATCAGCCCCAGCATTTT. Translating it yields CATRARGDQPQHF.